These 2 T cell receptor beta chains were all obtained from the same sample, sequenced in a study of blood T cells in healthy people across ages. It was with a sample-barcoded 5' primer and a J-beta primer mix that a second PCR of roughly 7 to 12 cycles was run. TCRdb re-called the 5' RACE reads through MiXCR, storing one row per CDR3 protein. The sample includes about 1.4 million distinct CDR3 sequences, 59% of them seen just once. The sample was blood. The receptors derive from a man between 18 and 29 years old in good health.

The rearrangement links TRBV7-6 to TRBJ2-3; 11 bases fit TRBD2. Germline V gives CDR1 SGHVS, CDR2 FNYEAQ. The CDR3 has 17 residues. J gave up 3 bases and V 5 bases, and 10 bases lay outside the gene matches. The CDR3 nucleotides are TGTGCCAGCAGCCTCGGACTAGCGGGTTCTACTACAGATACGCAGTATTTT. Protein sequence: CASSLGLAGSTTDTQYF.

This chain links TRBV29-1 with TRBJ1-4; no firm D call. This CDR3 spans 13 amino acids. Trimming took 4 bases from V and 4 from J, leaving 10 bases between them. Germline V gene data show CDR1 as SQVTM and CDR2 as ANQGSEA. CDR3 sequence (DNA): TGCAGCGTTGCCCCAGGCCGTAATGAAAAACTGTTTTTT. This sequence encodes CSVAPGRNEKLFF.